The 15 T cell receptor beta chains below all came from one sample that was sequenced in a study of blood T cell repertoires in COVID-19. Measured with immunoSEQ multiplex PCR; TCRdb has only the in-frame clones, and not every one. The repertoire includes about 110,000 clones, approximately 86% of them detected once, and roughly 4% sits in the top ten. Sequencing was carried out using peripheral blood. These receptors were taken from a middle-aged man with acute or convalescent COVID-19.

The CDR3 reads CASSETDREKMNTEAFF. CDR3 bases: TGCGCCAGCAGTGAGACGGACAGGGAGAAGATGAACACTGAAGCTTTCTTT. The J gene is TRBJ1-1, the V gene TRBV10-1; TRBD1 agrees at 8 bases. The CDR3 loop spans 17 amino acids. Germline V gene data show CDR1 as WNHNN and CDR2 as SYGVQD (reference sequence). V gave up 2 bases and J gave up 0 bases; unmatched junction bases: 8.

With respect to this clone: This specimen includes other DNA sequences encoding the same CDR3. This chain joins TRBV5-1 and TRBJ2-5; TRBD1 matches 9 bases. The CDR3 loop spans 12 amino acids. Germline-derived CDR1 and CDR2 are SGHRS and YFSETQ. V dropped 5 bases and J dropped 4; count of bases not matched to a gene: 0. The CDR3 is CASRDRGETQYF. For the CDR3, the DNA is TGCGCCAGCAGGGACAGGGGAGAGACCCAGTACTTC.

The rearrangement joins TRBV6-5 to TRBJ1-3, with TRBD1 matching over 7 bases. The J segment lost 0 bases and the V segment lost 5 bases, leaving 4 bases of the junction unmatched. From germline, CDR1 is MNHEY and CDR2 SVGAGI. This CDR3 region has 15 residues. CDR3 protein: CASSTDRSSGNTIYF. The DNA of the CDR3 is TGTGCCAGCAGTACGGACAGGAGCTCTGGAAACACCATATATTTT.

V and J are TRBV3-1 (or the pseudogene TRBV3-2) and TRBJ2-7, with no clear D. There are 12 residues in the CDR3. The V end lost 1 base, the J end lost 5 bases, and 6 bases lay between the germline ends. Germline CDR1 is LGHDT and CDR2 is YNNKEL (reference sequence). In DNA, the CDR3 is TGTGCCAGCAGCCAAGTCATCCACGAGCAGTACTTC. Protein product: CASSQVIHEQYF.

The chain links TRBV27 to TRBJ1-2; D is possibly TRBD1 (6 bases). The V end lost 5 bases, the J end lost 5 bases, and 15 bases lay between the germline ends. Germline CDR1 is MNHEY and CDR2 is SMNVEV (reference sequence). The length of the CDR3 is 14 residues. The CDR3 coding sequence is TGTGCCAGCAGTGGGGGCAGGGCCTTTTATGGCTACACCTTC. Its translation: CASSGGRAFYGYTF.

V and J are TRBV6-5 and TRBJ1-5; D perhaps matches TRBD1 (5 bases). The germline V gene has CDR1 MNHEY and CDR2 SVGAGI. This CDR3 region has 15 residues. V gave up 0 bases and J gave up 7 bases, with 13 bases separating them. As DNA, the CDR3 is TGTGCCAGCAGTTACTCTGCGGGGGGAGGACAGCCCCAGCATTTT. Translating gives CASSYSAGGGQPQHF.

This clone was recorded once. The CDR3 here is CASTWGQGIENQPQHF. CDR3 bases: TGTGCCAGCACCTGGGGACAGGGGATAGAGAATCAGCCCCAGCATTTT. The V and J genes are TRBV5-8 and TRBJ1-5; TRBD1 agrees at 10 bases. The CDR3 totals 16 residues. Germline-derived CDR1 and CDR2 are SGHTS and YDEGEE. Trimming cost V 6 bases and J 4 bases; bases outside gene matches: 10.

This chain connects TRBV21-1 to TRBJ2-2; the table's D call, TRBD2, has no DNA check behind it. TRBV21-1 is flagged as a pseudogene. This CDR3 region has 16 residues. CDR3 in DNA: TGTGCCAGCAGCAAACGCGCGGGAGAGTACACCGGGGAGCTGTTTTTT. Residues: CASSKRAGEYTGELFF.

This chain links TRBV4-1 with TRBJ2-1; 14 nucleotides line up with TRBD2. In germline, CDR1 is MGHRA, CDR2 YSYEKL. This CDR3 spans 17 amino acids. Germline trimming cut 3 bases from V and 4 bases from J; bases unmatched to any gene: 5. The CDR3 loop is CASSQGGTSGSYNEQFF. The CDR3 bases are TGCGCCAGCAGCCAGGGTGGGACTAGCGGGAGTTACAATGAGCAGTTCTTC.

The chain combines TRBV19 with TRBJ1-1; maybe TRBD1 (6 bases). The germline V gene encodes CDR1 LNHDA and CDR2 SQIVND (reference sequence). V shed 2 bases and J shed 3 bases, with 7 bases lying between them. The CDR3 consists of 13 residues. The CDR3 DNA is TGTGCCAGTAGTATAAACAGGGACACTGAAGCTTTCTTT. Translated: CASSINRDTEAFF.

The chain joins TRBV4-3 to TRBJ1-2, with D unclear. CDR1 LGHNA and CDR2 YSLEER come from the germline V gene. The CDR3 covers 16 residues. Trimming stripped 0 bases from V and 4 bases from J, with 15 bases between. CDR3 sequence reads: CASSQDGGRGIYGYTF. The CDR3 DNA reads as TGCGCCAGCAGCCAAGACGGTGGGCGGGGTATCTATGGCTACACCTTC.

CDR3: CASSRTSAPSYEQYF. As DNA, the CDR3 is TGTGCCAGCAGCCGTACTAGCGCTCCCTCCTACGAGCAGTACTTC. The chain couples TRBV11-3 to TRBJ2-7; 7 bases match TRBD2. V shed 5 bases and J 0 bases; nucleotides not matched to a gene: 7. CDR1 is SGHNT, CDR2 YENEEA, per germline. The CDR3 contains 15 residues. Looking up the rest from reference TRBV11-3 and TRBJ2-7 gives the full variable domain: EAGVVQSPRYKIIEKKQPVAFWCNPISGHNTLYWYLQNLGQGPELLIRYENEEAVDDSQLPKDRFSAERLKGVDSTLKIQPAELGDSAVYLCASSRTSAPSYEQYFGPGTRLTVT.

The V and J genes are TRBV30 and TRBJ1-1; D possibly corresponds to TRBD1 (5 bases). CDR3 length: 13 residues. Trimming removed 2 bases at V and 1 base at J, with 8 bases between. Germline V gene sequence: CDR1 GTSNPN, CDR2 SVGIG (reference sequence). As DNA, the CDR3 is TGTGCCTGGAGTAACAGGAGGAACACTGAAGCTTTCTTT. Protein sequence: CAWSNRRNTEAFF.

The V gene is TRBV12-5, the J gene TRBJ1-3, with D unclear. Trimming stripped 7 bases from V and 1 base from J, with 11 bases between. Germline values: CDR1 LGHNT, CDR2 FRNRAP. This CDR3 has 14 residues. The CDR3 coding sequence is TGTGCTAGTGCCCCCCGGGGATCTGGAAACACCATATATTTT. Translation: CASAPRGSGNTIYF. The full variable domain, in which reference TRBV12-5 and TRBJ1-3 provide the parts outside the CDR3, is DARVTQTPRHKVTEMGQEVTMRCQPILGHNTVFWYRQTMMQGLELLAYFRNRAPLDDSGMPKDRFSAEMPDATLATLKIQPSEPRDSAVYFCASAPRGSGNTIYFGEGSWLTVV.

This chain joins TRBV5-1 and TRBJ2-1; TRBD2 matches 8 bases. CDR1 is SGHRS and CDR2 is YFSETQ in the germline V gene. V trimming: 5 bases; J trimming: 5 bases; junction bases outside the gene matches: 6. The CDR3 runs to 14 residues. The CDR3 sequence is CASSRSGSNNEQFF. CDR3 bases: TGCGCCAGCAGTCGCAGCGGGAGTAACAATGAGCAGTTCTTC.